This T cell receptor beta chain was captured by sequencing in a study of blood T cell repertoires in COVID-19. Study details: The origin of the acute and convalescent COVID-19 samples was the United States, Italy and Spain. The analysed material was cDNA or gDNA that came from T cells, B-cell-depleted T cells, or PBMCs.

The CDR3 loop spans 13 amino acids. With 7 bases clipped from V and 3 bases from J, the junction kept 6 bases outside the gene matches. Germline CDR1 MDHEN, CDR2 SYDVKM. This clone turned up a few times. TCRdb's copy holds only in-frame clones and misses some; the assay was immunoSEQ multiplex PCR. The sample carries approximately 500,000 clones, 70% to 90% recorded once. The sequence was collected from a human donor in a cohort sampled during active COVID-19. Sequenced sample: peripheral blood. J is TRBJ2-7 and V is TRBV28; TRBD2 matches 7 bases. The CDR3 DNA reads TGTGCCAGCACGGGGGGAGTGGTCTACGAGCAGTACTTC. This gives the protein CASTGGVVYEQYF.